The 21 T cell receptor beta chains below all came from one sample that was sequenced in a study of blood T cells in healthy people across ages. The second PCR ran about 6 to 11 cycles with a sample-barcoded 5' primer and J-beta primers. TCRdb called the 5' RACE reads again in MiXCR, with one record for every CDR3 protein. The sample has fewer than 800,000 distinct CDR3 sequences; roughly 49% are singletons. Sample: blood. Source of these receptors: an older woman in good health.

The table lists this clonotype with a count of one. The rearrangement joins TRBV5-1 to TRBJ2-1; D not resolved. This CDR3 is 14 amino acids long. V lost 4 bases and J lost 2, with 10 bases in between. Germline lookup yields CDR1 SGHRS and CDR2 YFSETQ. The CDR3 sequence is CASSDKATYNEQFF. In nucleotides, the CDR3 is TGCGCCAGCAGCGATAAGGCTACCTACAATGAGCAGTTCTTC.

The gene calls are TRBV7-2 and TRBJ2-5, with 8 bases lining up with TRBD1. The J call may be faulty, since TRBJ2-7 better matches the DNA end. This CDR3 has 16 residues. Germline CDR1 SGHTA, CDR2 FQGNSA. The CDR3 DNA sequence: TGTGCCAGCAGCTTAGGGACAGGGCGGTGGGGCTACGAGCAGTACTTC. This gives the protein CASSLGTGRWGYEQYF.

The chain combines TRBV19 with TRBJ1-1; D is undetermined. The V gene lost 3 bases and the J gene lost 7 bases, with 9 bases spanning the gap. CDR1 LNHDA and CDR2 SQIVND come from the germline V gene (reference sequence). CDR3 size: 12 residues. In DNA form, the CDR3 reads TGTGCCAGTAGTATCGGAGGGAATGAAGCTTTCTTT. Translated: CASSIGGNEAFF. Variable domain in full (rest from reference TRBV19 and TRBJ1-1): DGGITQSPKYLFRKEGQNVTLSCEQNLNHDAMYWYRQDPGQGLRLIYYSQIVNDFQKGDIAEGYSVSREKKESFPLTVTSAQKNPTAFYLCASSIGGNEAFFGQGTRLTVV.

The chain combines TRBV7-3 with TRBJ2-3; 9 bases are shared with TRBD2. Trimming cost V 5 bases and J 4 bases; bases outside gene matches: 7. This CDR3 contains 15 residues. CDR1 and CDR2 from the germline V gene are SGHTA and FQGTGA. CDR3 DNA sequence: TGTGCCAGCAGCCTAGCGGGAATAGGTGCAGATACGCAGTATTTT. It is translated as CASSLAGIGADTQYF. Complete variable domain (other parts from reference TRBV7-3 and TRBJ2-3): GAGVSQTPSNKVTEKGKYVELRCDPISGHTALYWYRQSLGQGPEFLIYFQGTGAADDSGLPNDRFFAVRPEGSVSTLKIQRTERGDSAVYLCASSLAGIGADTQYFGPGTRLTVL.

This clonotype has only a few counts. The V call is TRBV5-1, the J call TRBJ2-7; D gene uncertain. The better agreement between TRBJ2-5 and the DNA end casts doubt on the J call. This CDR3 is built from 14 residues. Per the germline V gene, CDR1 is SGHRS and CDR2 is YFSETQ. The CDR3 loop reads CASSLEGRMETQYF. CDR3 in DNA: TGCGCCAGCAGCTTGGAGGGCAGGATGGAGACCCAGTACTTC.

The chain links TRBV5-1 to TRBJ2-5; TRBD2 might be the D (5 bases). The DNA end favors TRBJ2-7, so the J call may be wrong. The CDR3 extends over 14 amino acids. Germline CDR1 SGHRS, CDR2 YFSETQ. The CDR3 DNA reads TGCGCCAGCAGCCAAGTGGGAGCTATGTACGAGCAGTACTTC. Protein product: CASSQVGAMYEQYF.

This clonotype turned up a few times. The chain couples TRBV15 to TRBJ2-7; TRBD2 agrees at 10 bases. Unmatched junction bases numbered 11, after V lost 0 bases and J lost 3 bases. The CDR3 length is 18 residues. Germline V gene lookup returns CDR1 LNHNV and CDR2 YYDKDF (reference sequence). Here the CDR3 DNA reads TGTGCCACCAGCAGAGATATAGCGGGGGGCTCTAAGAACTACGAGCAGTACTTC. Protein product: CATSRDIAGGSKNYEQYF. The full variable domain, completed using reference TRBV15 and TRBJ2-7, is DAMVIQNPRYQVTQFGKPVTLSCSQTLNHNVMYWYQQKSSQAPKLLFHYYDKDFNNEADTPDNFQSRRPNTSFCFLDIRSPGLGDTAMYLCATSRDIAGGSKNYEQYFGPGTRLTVT.

The chain is built from TRBV15 and TRBJ2-1; 9 nucleotides line up with TRBD2. The CDR3 loop spans 15 amino acids. V trimming: 0 bases; J trimming: 6 bases; junction bases outside the gene matches: 3. From germline, CDR1 is LNHNV and CDR2 YYDKDF (reference sequence). Here the CDR3 DNA reads TGTGCCACCAGCAGAGATGCGGGAGGGCCCAATGAGCAGTTCTTC. This codes for CATSRDAGGPNEQFF.

Comment on this clonotype: Germline is not matched at one junction end, which may reflect a read error. V gene TRBV15 combines with J gene TRBJ2-1; D unclear. CDR3 length equals 12 residues. Germline loops: CDR1 LNHNV, CDR2 YYDKDF (reference sequence). The chain's CDR3 is CATRRFHNEQFF. CDR3 DNA sequence: TGCGCCACCAGAAGGTTCCACAATGAGCAGTTCTTC.

The rearrangement joins TRBV6-1 to TRBJ2-7; 11 nucleotides line up with TRBD2. This CDR3 is built from 15 residues. In germline, CDR1 is MNHNS, CDR2 SASEGT. Unmatched junction bases numbered 7, after V lost 7 bases and J lost 2 bases. CDR3 loop: CASMLLAGVPYEQYF. CDR3 coding DNA: TGTGCCAGCATGCTACTAGCGGGAGTCCCCTACGAGCAGTACTTC.

J is TRBJ2-3 and V is TRBV20-1; D is unresolved. Germline V lookup: CDR1 DFQATT, CDR2 SNEGSKA (reference sequence). The CDR3 sequence is 15 residues long. With 0 bases removed from V and 0 bases from J, the gap between germline ends came to 10 bases. The CDR3 here is CSARERAASTDTQYF. As DNA, the CDR3 is TGCAGTGCTAGAGAGAGAGCAGCTAGCACAGATACGCAGTATTTT.

This sequence joins TRBV20-1 and TRBJ2-1, with D possibly TRBD2 on 5 matching bases. With 0 bases removed from V and 8 bases from J, the gap between germline ends came to 11 bases. CDR1 is DFQATT, CDR2 SNEGSKA, per germline (reference sequence). The CDR3 is made up of 13 amino acids. The CDR3 coding sequence is TGCAGTGCTAGAGAAACCTTGAGGGATGAGCAGTTCTTC. This sequence encodes CSARETLRDEQFF.

This clonotype has a handful of counts. The chain is built from TRBV20-1 and TRBJ2-1, with 8 positions matching TRBD2. Germline V gene data show CDR1 as DFQATT and CDR2 as SNEGSKA (reference sequence). The ends lost 3 bases at V and 4 bases at J; junction bases unmatched: 5. The CDR3 length is 14 residues. The CDR3 reads CSARSGSIYNEQFF. CDR3 nucleotide sequence: TGCAGTGCTAGGAGCGGGAGTATTTACAATGAGCAGTTCTTC.

The V and J genes are TRBV7-3 and TRBJ2-7; tentative D call: TRBD2 (7 bases). The CDR3 sequence is 14 residues long. V lost 5 bases to trimming and J lost 6 bases, with 17 bases between them. Germline CDR1 and CDR2: SGHTA and FQGTGA. CDR3 in amino acids: CASSEGRGGLEQYF. As DNA, the CDR3 is TGTGCCAGCAGCGAAGGCAGGGGAGGGCTCGAGCAGTACTTC.

Remarks on this clonotype: One end of the junction is discordant with germline, which a read error may explain. This chain links TRBV28 with TRBJ2-7; D is unresolved. The CDR3 length is 17 residues. Germline CDR1 is MDHEN and CDR2 is SYDVKM. DNA for the CDR3: TGTGCTAGCAGTTTACCCTTTCGCCAGGCTGGGACCTACGAGCAGTACTTC. It translates to CASSLPFRQAGTYEQYF.

J is TRBJ2-4 and V is TRBV20-1; 9 bases line up with TRBD2. The end of the DNA is better explained by TRBJ2-7, so the J call may be wrong. CDR3 length: 15 amino acids. Germline CDR1 is DFQATT and CDR2 is SNEGSKA (reference sequence). CDR3 sequence (DNA): TGCAGTGCTAGAGATCCCCTTAGCGGGAGCCACGAGCAGTACTTC. This gives the protein CSARDPLSGSHEQYF.

This clonotype came up a few times. The J gene is TRBJ2-4, the V gene TRBV5-1, with D possibly matching TRBD2 (5 bases). Trimming removed 0 bases at V and 13 bases at J, with 20 bases between. The CDR3 runs to 15 residues. CDR1 and CDR2 from the germline V gene are SGHRS and YFSETQ. The CDR3 DNA reads TGCGCCAGCAGCTTGGGGTCGCTGGGAAATTGGGAGCAGTACTTC. It encodes CASSLGSLGNWEQYF.

This chain links TRBV28 with TRBJ2-1; D tentatively fits TRBD1 or TRBD2 (5 bases each). The germline V gene has CDR1 MDHEN and CDR2 SYDVKM. With 2 bases removed from V and 2 bases from J, the gap between germline ends came to 10 bases. This CDR3 region has 15 residues. This CDR3 reads CASSLERDPYNEQFF. The CDR3 DNA reads TGTGCCAGCAGTTTAGAGAGGGACCCCTACAATGAGCAGTTCTTC.

This chain joins TRBV15 and TRBJ2-1; 10 bases match TRBD2. This CDR3 has 17 residues. Looked up from germline, CDR1 is LNHNV and CDR2 is YYDKDF (reference sequence). V shed 3 bases, J shed 1 base, and the junction held 6 bases outside the gene matches. The CDR3 DNA reads TGTGCCACCAGCAGTGTAAGCGGGAGGGGGTCCTACAATGAGCAGTTCTTC. Translating gives CATSSVSGRGSYNEQFF.

This clonotype was seen many times. The J gene is TRBJ2-4, the V gene TRBV6-2 or TRBV6-3, with D tentatively TRBD2 (6 bases). The germline V gene has CDR1 MNHEY and CDR2 SVGEGT. The V end was cut by 2 bases, the J end by 3 bases, with 11 bases between. This CDR3 contains 15 residues. The CDR3 coding sequence is TGTGCCAGCAGTTACAGTTCTAGCGACAAAAACATTCAGTACTTC. It encodes CASSYSSSDKNIQYF.

This clonotype came up once. The chain links TRBV28 to TRBJ2-7; 10 bases line up with TRBD2. The germline V gene has CDR1 MDHEN and CDR2 SYDVKM. CDR3 length: 14 residues. The junction had 4 bases not matched to a gene; V was cut back by 6 bases and J by 2 bases. The CDR3 here is CASRASGSPYEQYF. Here the CDR3 DNA reads TGTGCCAGCAGGGCTAGCGGGAGCCCCTACGAGCAGTACTTC.